This note documents a single T cell receptor (beta chain) sequence. V was shortened by 0 bases and J by 5 bases, with 6 bases between the two germline ends. This CDR3 spans 13 amino acids. Per the germline V gene, CDR1 is LGHNA and CDR2 is YNFKEQ. How the authors handled the data: The authors estimated nucleated cell counts from reference gene primer amplification. Sequencing used immunoSEQ multiplex PCR; TCRdb keeps in-frame clones, though not all of them. V and J calls plus clone size are reproduced from that table; the DNA served to infer D and trimming. The sample contains about 300,000 clones, about 89% of which appear only once. This sample stems from a study of blood T cell repertoires in COVID-19. Study summary: Material from acute and convalescent COVID-19 was sourced from the United States, Italy and Spain. Nucleic acid was either cDNA or gDNA, and it came from T cells, B-cell-depleted T cells, or PBMCs.

This clonotype originated in a middle-aged man with acute or convalescent COVID-19. The chain links TRBV4-2 to TRBJ2-3, with D possibly being TRBD1 (6 bases). Sequenced input: peripheral blood. The CDR3 sequence: CASSQEGGDTQYF. In nucleotides, the CDR3 is TGTGCCAGCAGCCAAGAAGGGGGAGATACGCAGTATTTT.